These 5 T cell receptor beta chains were all obtained from the same sample, sequenced in a study of blood T cell repertoires in COVID-19. The table came from immunoSEQ multiplex PCR; TCRdb's copy has only in-frame clones and leaves some out. The table has some 86,000 clones, more than 75% seen once; the top ten hold more than 12%. Sequencing was carried out using peripheral blood. The receptors here all came from a woman aged 65 to 85 with acute or convalescent COVID-19.

DNA for the CDR3: TGTGCCAGCAGCTTCCTTAGCGCACGAGGGGATACGCAGTATTTT. This codes for CASSFLSARGDTQYF. The gene calls are TRBV7-2 and TRBJ2-3; possible D gene TRBD2, 5 bases. Germline CDR1 and CDR2: SGHTA and FQGNSA. The CDR3 consists of 15 residues. V shed 3 bases and J shed 6 bases, with 16 bases lying between them.

V is TRBV11-3 and J is TRBJ1-2; TRBD1 matches 7 bases. CDR1 is SGHNT, CDR2 YENEEA, per germline. The V segment lost 5 bases and the J segment 8 bases; nucleotides outside the gene matches: 11. The CDR3 spans 14 residues. The CDR3, as DNA: TGTGCCAGCAGCCCGCGGACAGGATCAGGGGGCTACACCTTC. Amino acids: CASSPRTGSGGYTF.

The chain employs TRBV11-3 and TRBJ2-5; 7 nucleotides match TRBD2. Germline V gives CDR1 SGHNT, CDR2 YENEEA. The CDR3 covers 16 residues. V was pared by 6 bases and J by 1 base, with 11 bases of the junction left unmatched. CDR3 nucleotide sequence: TGTGCCAGCAGGGGGGAGGGGACCTTCCTCCAAGAGACCCAGTACTTC. Its protein is CASRGEGTFLQETQYF.

This chain links TRBV7-9 with TRBJ2-5; the D gene is possibly TRBD2 (7 bases). The CDR3 consists of 17 residues. In germline, CDR1 is SEHNR, CDR2 FQNEAQ (reference sequence). Trimming shortened V by 3 bases and J by 5 bases, and 22 bases separated the two germline ends. This CDR3 reads CASSLTTRGAMRETQYF. Here the CDR3 DNA reads TGTGCCAGCAGCTTGACCACTCGGGGGGCCATGAGGGAGACCCAGTACTTC.

The V call is TRBV18, the J call TRBJ2-3; 10 positions agree with TRBD1. Germline CDR1 KGHSH, CDR2 LQKENI. The V and J ends lost 4 bases and 0 bases, in that order; junction bases with no gene match: 7. CDR3 length: 17 amino acids. The CDR3 here is CASSLYRTGGSTDTQYF. The CDR3 DNA reads as TGTGCCAGCTCACTTTATCGGACAGGGGGAAGCACAGATACGCAGTATTTT.